A selection of T cell receptor beta chains follows, all from one sample in a study of blood T cell repertoires in COVID-19. This table comes from immunoSEQ multiplex PCR, and its TCRdb copy is limited to in-frame clones, with some not included. The sample gives about 300,000 clones, about 90% of which show up once; less than 3% is in the top ten. The sample taken for sequencing was PBMCs or T cells enriched from blood (not recorded which). The source is a woman between 50 and 59 years old who had been exposed to COVID-19. The CDR3 runs from the conserved cysteine through the conserved F or W. The D gene is left open where the match is weak. Size is omitted from some rows. Given values are once, few, many or a class for expanded clones.

TRBV28	TRBJ1-1	-	-	CASRSDREAFF	TGTGCCAGCAGATCCGACAGGGAAGCTTTCTTT
TRBV29-1	TRBJ1-1	once	TRBD1	CSAGQGGTEAFF	TGCAGCGCCGGACAGGGAGGCACTGAAGCTTTCTTT
TRBV5-4	TRBJ2-5	-	TRBD1	CASSYGTGTTQETQYF	TGTGCCAGCAGCTACGGGACAGGGACTACTCAAGAGACCCAGTACTTC
TRBV18	TRBJ1-6	-	TRBD1	CASSPGQGNSPLHF	TGTGCCAGCTCACCGGGACAGGGTAATTCACCCCTCCACTTT
TRBV5-4	TRBJ1-4	-	TRBD1	CASSHPPGQGASEKLFF	TGTGCCAGCAGCCACCCTCCGGGACAGGGGGCGAGTGAAAAACTGTTTTTT
TRBV19	TRBJ2-7	-	TRBD2	CASSTQRGVPTYEQYF	TGTGCCAGTAGTACCCAGCGGGGGGTCCCTACCTACGAGCAGTACTTC
TRBV4-1	TRBJ2-2	-	-	CASSQAGAGNLILTGELFF	TGCGCCAGCAGCCAGGCTGGGGCAGGTAACCTCATTTTGACCGGGGAGCTGTTTTTT
TRBV12-5	TRBJ2-3	-	-	CASGTGGTDTQYF	TGTGCTAGTGGAACCGGAGGGACAGATACGCAGTATTTT
TRBV20-1	TRBJ1-5	-	TRBD1	CSASGTVGNQPQHF	TGCAGTGCTAGTGGGACAGTCGGCAATCAGCCCCAGCATTTT
TRBV19	TRBJ1-1	many	-	CASSVLMTMNTEAFF	TGTGCCAGTAGCGTACTTATGACTATGAACACTGAAGCTTTCTTT
TRBV3-1/TRBV3-2	TRBJ2-3	-	TRBD1	CASSHWDRISDTQYF	TGTGCCAGCAGCCACTGGGACAGGATCTCAGATACGCAGTATTTT
TRBV6-1	TRBJ2-3	-	TRBD2	CASSDPGLAGGKDTQYF	TGTGCCAGCAGTGACCCGGGACTAGCGGGGGGTAAGGATACGCAGTATTTT
TRBV29-1	TRBJ2-7	-	TRBD1	CSVRTGYYEQYF	TGCAGCGTTCGGACAGGCTACTACGAGCAGTACTTC
TRBV7-2	TRBJ1-2	-	-	CASSPKAGVSYGYTF	TGTGCCAGCAGCCCCAAGGCGGGGGTCAGCTATGGCTACACCTTC
TRBV3-1/TRBV3-2	TRBJ2-3	-	-	CASSRKGASTDTQYF	TGTGCCAGCAGCCGGAAAGGGGCTAGCACAGATACGCAGTATTTT